This T cell receptor (beta chain) derives from a study of CD8+ T cells in alopecia areata. Study-wide results and limits: Having just one nonresponder leaves the connection between baseline CD8+ expansion and response unresolved. A large proportion of expanded lesional clones were detected persisting in scalp and blood during tofacitinib.

Extracted from the samples, RNA was reverse transcribed into cDNA to serve as the sequencing template. TCRdb's copy holds only in-frame clones and misses some; the assay was immunoSEQ multiplex PCR. Altogether some 190,000 clones are present, 40% to 55% being singletons, with the ten largest covering over 9%. The CDR3 extends over 14 amino acids. The V and J ends lost 5 bases and 0 bases respectively, with 9 bases between them. The germline V gene has CDR1 LGHNT and CDR2 FRNRAP. About this clone itself: Its specificity is unknown.

The treatment denotes: oral pan-JAK inhibitor, 5-10 mg twice daily. The sample here was CD8+ T cells sorted from blood, taken around week 53, from a patient treated with tofacitinib. The TCR originated in a human donor with alopecia areata. This rearrangement joins TRBV12-5 to TRBJ2-3; D is undetermined. DNA for the CDR3: TGTGCTAGTGGTACCGATTCTAGCACAGATACGCAGTATTTT. Amino acids: CASGTDSSTDTQYF.